These T cell receptor beta chains were read from a single sample in a study of regulatory T cells in long-lasting Graves disease. TCRdb itself ran the multiplex PCR reads through MiXCR, one entry per CDR3 protein. The repertoire holds approximately 380,000 distinct CDR3 sequences, with around 21% as singletons. Sample: peripheral blood mononuclear cells (PBMCs), taken when the disease was refractory, from a patient treated with antithyroid drugs. The receptors derive from a female donor with Graves disease. CDR3s include the opening cysteine and the closing phenylalanine or tryptophan. The order of the fields is D gene, V gene, clone size, J gene, CDR3 protein, CDR3 DNA. The D gene is left open where the match is weak. The size field is filled for only some rows; it gives once, few, many or a size class.

>.|TRBV12-3/TRBV12-4|many|TRBJ1-5
CASSPLLSNQPQHF
TGTGCCAGCAGTCCCTTACTTAGCAATCAGCCCCAGCATTTT
>.|TRBV19|.|TRBJ1-1
CASSITGSNTEAFF
TGTGCCAGTAGTATAACAGGGTCGAACACTGAAGCTTTCTTT
>.|TRBV7-2|many|TRBJ2-2
CASSLAGQTTGELFF
TGTGCCAGCAGCTTGGCGGGACAGACCACCGGGGAGCTGTTTTTT
>.|TRBV28|few|TRBJ1-1
CASKEGNTEAFF
TGTGCCAGCAAGGAGGGGAACACTGAAGCTTTCTTT
>.|TRBV18|few|TRBJ2-7
CASSPWGSHYEQYF
TGTGCCAGCTCACCTTGGGGCAGCCACTACGAGCAGTACTTC
>.|TRBV4-1|.|TRBJ2-3
CASSQDETSTDTQYF
TGCGCCAGCAGCCAAGATGAGACGAGCACAGATACGCAGTATTTT
>TRBD1|TRBV5-1|few|TRBJ1-1
CASSLTGEFTEAFF
TGCGCCAGCAGCTTGACAGGGGAATTCACTGAAGCTTTCTTT
>TRBD2|TRBV29-1|.|TRBJ2-7
CSVEASGSRYEQYF
TGCAGCGTTGAAGCCAGCGGGAGTAGGTACGAGCAGTACTTC
>.|TRBV28|many|TRBJ1-1
CASSPTQGMNTEAFF
TGTGCCAGCAGTCCGACACAGGGCATGAACACTGAAGCTTTCTTT
>.|TRBV20-1|.|TRBJ2-7
CSVEGHQAAYEQYF
TGCAGTGTTGAGGGACATCAAGCTGCCTACGAGCAGTACTTC
>TRBD1|TRBV29-1|.|TRBJ2-5
CSLRTGRETQYF
TGCAGCTTGCGGACAGGGCGAGAGACCCAGTACTTC
>.|TRBV5-1|.|TRBJ2-7
CASADRDGFYEQYF
TGCGCCAGCGCAGACCGGGACGGATTCTACGAGCAGTACTTC
>TRBD1|TRBV7-9|.|TRBJ2-7
CASRDEWDSSYEQYF
TGTGCCAGCAGAGATGAATGGGACAGCTCCTACGAGCAGTACTTC
>.|TRBV19|few|TRBJ2-7
CASSIAPGVLGEQYF
TGTGCCAGTAGTATAGCGCCGGGAGTTCTCGGCGAGCAGTACTTC
>.|TRBV25-1|.|TRBJ2-2
CASSEYVGVDTGELFF
TGTGCCAGCAGTGAATACGTGGGAGTAGACACCGGGGAGCTGTTTTTT
>.|TRBV28|.|TRBJ1-3
CASSLRGPGNTIYF
TGTGCCAGCAGTTTAAGGGGTCCTGGAAACACCATATATTTT
>TRBD2|TRBV5-4|.|TRBJ2-4
CASSTTGTSGWKNIQYF
TGTGCCAGCAGCACCACTGGGACTAGCGGGTGGAAAAACATTCAGTACTTC
>TRBD1|TRBV19|few|TRBJ1-1
CASSIQQGKNTEAFF
TGTGCCAGTAGTATTCAACAGGGGAAGAACACTGAAGCTTTCTTT
>.|TRBV19|few|TRBJ1-2
CASSSNPGQGYTF
TGTGCCAGTAGTTCAAACCCCGGACAGGGCTACACCTTC
>.|TRBV29-1|.|TRBJ1-1
CSVREDPRLMNTEAFF
TGCAGCGTTAGGGAGGACCCCAGGCTCATGAACACTGAAGCTTTCTTT